This is a list of T cell receptor beta chains from one sample in a study of blood T cell repertoires in COVID-19. TCRdb's copy holds only in-frame clones and misses some; the assay was immunoSEQ multiplex PCR. Of hundreds of thousands of clones listed, 75% to 90% are singletons. The sequencing sample was made of PBMCs or T cells enriched from blood (not recorded which). All receptors come from a man aged 25 to 45 who had recovered from COVID-19. The CDR3 runs from the conserved cysteine through the conserved F or W. The D gene is left open where the match is weak. Clone size is not always given. Where it is, it says once, few, many or a class for expanded clones.

D,size,J,V,DNA,CDR3
TRBD2,-,TRBJ2-3,TRBV27,TGTGCCAGCAACCCGCTAGCGGGAGCTTTGACAGATACGCAGTATTTT,CASNPLAGALTDTQYF
TRBD1,-,TRBJ1-6,TRBV3-1/TRBV3-2,TGTGCCAGCAGCCATCCCCTAACCGGGACAGGGTCTTCACCCCTCCACTTT,CASSHPLTGTGSSPLHF
TRBD1,-,TRBJ1-1,TRBV7-9,TGTGCCAGCAGCCCGACAGGGGGGGTCACTGAAGCTTTCTTT,CASSPTGGVTEAFF
TRBD1,-,TRBJ1-5,TRBV28,TGTGCCAGCAGTACCGGGACAGAGAATCAGCCCCAGCATTTT,CASSTGTENQPQHF
TRBD1,-,TRBJ2-7,TRBV5-1,TGCGCCAGCAGCTCGGGACAGGAATTCAACGAGCAGTACTTC,CASSSGQEFNEQYF
TRBD1,-,TRBJ2-7,TRBV27,TGTGCCAGCAGTCTGGCGGGACAGGGGGTCTACGAGCAGTACTTC,CASSLAGQGVYEQYF
-,-,TRBJ1-5,TRBV5-5,TGTGCCAGCAGCCTCGACATGCTATGGCGCAATCAGCCCCAGCATTTT,CASSLDMLWRNQPQHF
-,-,TRBJ1-1,TRBV6-5,TGTGCCAGCAGTCGACCCGGGGGCACTGAAGCTTTCTTT,CASSRPGGTEAFF
TRBD1,once,TRBJ1-1,TRBV6-5,TGTGCCAGCAGAGAGAGGGGGCGGACTGAAGCTTTCTTT,CASRERGRTEAFF
TRBD1,-,TRBJ1-2,TRBV6-5,TGTGCCAGCAGTTACTCGCTACAGGGGAGCGGCTACACCTTC,CASSYSLQGSGYTF
-,-,TRBJ2-7,TRBV11-2,TGTGCCAGCAGCTTTGACTCTACCTACGAGCAGTACTTC,CASSFDSTYEQYF
-,-,TRBJ2-3,TRBV24-1,TGTGCCACCAGTGACCCGGGGAGAAGCACAGATACGCAGTATTTT,CATSDPGRSTDTQYF
-,few,TRBJ1-4,TRBV2,TGTGCCAGCATTGCGTTGTCGACTAATGAAAAACTGTTTTTT,CASIALSTNEKLFF
-,-,TRBJ1-5,TRBV6-5,TGTGCCAGCAGTTACGGGGCGGGGGGTAGTCAGCCCCAGCATTTT,CASSYGAGGSQPQHF
-,once,TRBJ1-2,TRBV28,TGTGCCAGCACTCAATATGGGAGAAACTATGGCTACACCTTC,CASTQYGRNYGYTF
-,-,TRBJ2-5,TRBV5-1,TGCGCCAGCAGCTCAGGACACCGCGGAGAGACCCAGTACTTC,CASSSGHRGETQYF
-,-,TRBJ1-2,TRBV14,TGTGCCAGCAGCCAGGCAACAGGGCCTCACTATGGCTACACCTTC,CASSQATGPHYGYTF